This T cell receptor beta chain was sequenced for a study of cytomegalovirus exposure and HLA in healthy donors. In nominal health when sampled, donors likely had unrecorded immune exposures nonetheless. The PCR employed 60 Vbeta primers together with 13 Jbeta primers. Clones were sequenced by immunoSEQ multiplex PCR, and TCRdb holds only the in-frame ones, with some missing. The repertoire holds 200,000 to 250,000 clones, with over 65% as singletons. The germline V gene has CDR1 SGHRS and CDR2 YFSETQ. V was clipped by 4 bases and J by 7 bases, with 20 bases between them. This CDR3 has 16 residues. The sequencing sample was made of PBMCs. V gene TRBV5-1 combines with J gene TRBJ2-2; D not resolved. The sequence came from a man younger than 30 in good health and CMV-seronegative. The CDR3, as DNA: TGCGCCAGCAGCCAAAACGGAAAAACCCCAGGCGGGGAGCTGTTTTTT. Residues: CASSQNGKTPGGELFF.